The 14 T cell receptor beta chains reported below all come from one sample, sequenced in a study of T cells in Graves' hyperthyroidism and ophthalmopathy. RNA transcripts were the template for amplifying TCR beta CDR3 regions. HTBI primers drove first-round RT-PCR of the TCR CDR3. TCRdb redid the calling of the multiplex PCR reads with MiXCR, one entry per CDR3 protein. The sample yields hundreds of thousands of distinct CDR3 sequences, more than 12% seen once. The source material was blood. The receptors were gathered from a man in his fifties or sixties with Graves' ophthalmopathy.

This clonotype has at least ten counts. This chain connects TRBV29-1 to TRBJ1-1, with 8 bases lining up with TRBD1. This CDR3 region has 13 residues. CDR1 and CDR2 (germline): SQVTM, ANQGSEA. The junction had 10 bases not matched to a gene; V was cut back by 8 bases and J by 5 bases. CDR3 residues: CSIGQGIYTEAFF. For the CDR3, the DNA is TGCAGCATAGGACAGGGTATCTATACTGAAGCTTTCTTT. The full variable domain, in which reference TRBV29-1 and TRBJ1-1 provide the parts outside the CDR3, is SAVISQKPSRDICQRGTSLTIQCQVDSQVTMMFWYRQQPGQSLTLIATANQGSEATYESGFVIDKFPISRPNLTFSTLTVSNMSPEDSSIYLCSIGQGIYTEAFFGQGTRLTVV.

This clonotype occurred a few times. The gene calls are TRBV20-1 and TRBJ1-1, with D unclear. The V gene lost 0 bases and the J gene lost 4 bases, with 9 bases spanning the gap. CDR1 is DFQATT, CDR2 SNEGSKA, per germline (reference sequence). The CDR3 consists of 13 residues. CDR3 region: CSARDTVGTEAFF. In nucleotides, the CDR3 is TGCAGTGCTAGAGACACAGTAGGCACTGAAGCTTTCTTT.

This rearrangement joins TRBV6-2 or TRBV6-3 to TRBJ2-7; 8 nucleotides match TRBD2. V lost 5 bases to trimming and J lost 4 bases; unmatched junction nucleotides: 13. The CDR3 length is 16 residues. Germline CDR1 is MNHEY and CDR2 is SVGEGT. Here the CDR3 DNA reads TGTGCCAGCAGTATCTCCGGGACTAGTGCGTCTTACGAGCAGTACTTC. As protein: CASSISGTSASYEQYF.

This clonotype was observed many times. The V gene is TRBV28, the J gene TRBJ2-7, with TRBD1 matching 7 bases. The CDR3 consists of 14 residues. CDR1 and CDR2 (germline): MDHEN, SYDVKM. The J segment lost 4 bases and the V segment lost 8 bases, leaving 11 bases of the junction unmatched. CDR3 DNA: TGTGCCAGCTGTCCGGTGGACAGGAGGTACGAGCAGTACTTC. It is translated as CASCPVDRRYEQYF.

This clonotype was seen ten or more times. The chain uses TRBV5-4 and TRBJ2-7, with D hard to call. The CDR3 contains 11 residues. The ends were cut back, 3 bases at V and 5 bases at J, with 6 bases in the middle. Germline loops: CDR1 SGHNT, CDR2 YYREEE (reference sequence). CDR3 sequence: CASSSGDEQYF. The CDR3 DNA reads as TGTGCCAGCAGCTCGGGCGACGAGCAGTACTTC.

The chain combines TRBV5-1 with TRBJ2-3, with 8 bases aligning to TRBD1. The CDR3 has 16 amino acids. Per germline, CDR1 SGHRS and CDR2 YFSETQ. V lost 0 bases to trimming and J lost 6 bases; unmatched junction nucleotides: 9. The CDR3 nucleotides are TGCGCCAGCAGCTTGGCTCCAGGGGGCATCGGGGATACGCAGTATTTT. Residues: CASSLAPGGIGDTQYF. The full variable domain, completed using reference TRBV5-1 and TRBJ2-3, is KAGVTQTPRYLIKTRGQQVTLSCSPISGHRSVSWYQQTPGQGLQFLFEYFSETQRNKGNFPGRFSGRQFSNSRSEMNVSTLELGDSALYLCASSLAPGGIGDTQYFGPGTRLTVL.

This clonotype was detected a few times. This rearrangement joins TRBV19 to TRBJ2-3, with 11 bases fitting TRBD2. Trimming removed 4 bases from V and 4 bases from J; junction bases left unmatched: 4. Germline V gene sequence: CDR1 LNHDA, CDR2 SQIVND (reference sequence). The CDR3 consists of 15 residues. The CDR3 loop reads CASSKLAGGADTQYF. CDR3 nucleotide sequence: TGTGCCAGTAGTAAGCTAGCGGGAGGAGCAGATACGCAGTATTTT.

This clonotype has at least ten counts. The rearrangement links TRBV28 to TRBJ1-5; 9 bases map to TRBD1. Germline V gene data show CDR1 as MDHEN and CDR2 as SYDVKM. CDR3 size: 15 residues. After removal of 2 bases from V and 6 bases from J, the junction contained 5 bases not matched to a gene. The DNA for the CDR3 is TGTGCCAGCAGTTTAGCAGGGACAGGGATTCAGCCCCAGCATTTT. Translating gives CASSLAGTGIQPQHF.

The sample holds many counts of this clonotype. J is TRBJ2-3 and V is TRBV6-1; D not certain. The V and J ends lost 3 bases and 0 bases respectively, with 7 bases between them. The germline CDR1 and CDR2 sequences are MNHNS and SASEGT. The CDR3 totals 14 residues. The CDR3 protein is CASSDALSTDTQYF. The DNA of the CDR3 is TGTGCCAGCAGTGATGCCCTTAGCACAGATACGCAGTATTTT.

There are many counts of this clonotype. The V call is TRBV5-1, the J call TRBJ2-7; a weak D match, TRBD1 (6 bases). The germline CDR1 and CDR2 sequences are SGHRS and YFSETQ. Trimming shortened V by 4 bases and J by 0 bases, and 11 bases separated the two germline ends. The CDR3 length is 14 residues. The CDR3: CASSQDSSSYEQYF. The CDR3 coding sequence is TGCGCCAGCAGCCAGGACAGTAGCTCCTACGAGCAGTACTTC.

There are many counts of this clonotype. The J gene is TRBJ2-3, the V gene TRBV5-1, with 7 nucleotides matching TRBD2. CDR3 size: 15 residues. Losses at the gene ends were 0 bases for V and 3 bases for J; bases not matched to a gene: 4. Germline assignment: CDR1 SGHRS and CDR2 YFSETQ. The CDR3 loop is CASSLGGSVTDTQYF. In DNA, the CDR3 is TGCGCCAGCAGCTTGGGCGGGAGCGTGACAGATACGCAGTATTTT.

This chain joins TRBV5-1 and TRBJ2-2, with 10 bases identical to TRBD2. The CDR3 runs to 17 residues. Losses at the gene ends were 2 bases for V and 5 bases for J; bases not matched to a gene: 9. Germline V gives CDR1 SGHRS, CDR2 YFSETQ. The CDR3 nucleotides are TGCGCCAGCAGCTTCTTTACCGCGACTAGCGGGACCGGGGAGCTGTTTTTT. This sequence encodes CASSFFTATSGTGELFF.

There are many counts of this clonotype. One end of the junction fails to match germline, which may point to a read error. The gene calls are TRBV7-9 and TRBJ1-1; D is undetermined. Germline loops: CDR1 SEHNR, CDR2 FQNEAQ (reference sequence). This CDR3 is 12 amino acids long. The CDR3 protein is CATTVGNAEAFF. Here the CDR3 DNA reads TGTGCCACTACCGTAGGGAACGCTGAAGCTTTCTTT.

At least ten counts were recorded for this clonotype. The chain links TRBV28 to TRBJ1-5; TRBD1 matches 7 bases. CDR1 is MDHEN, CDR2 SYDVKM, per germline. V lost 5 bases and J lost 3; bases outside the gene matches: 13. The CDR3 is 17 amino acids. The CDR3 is CASSPQPRQGSNQPQHF. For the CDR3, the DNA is TGTGCCAGCAGTCCACAGCCGCGACAGGGCTCCAATCAGCCCCAGCATTTT.